These T cell receptor beta chains were read from a single sample in a study of T-cell reconstitution after alpha-beta-depleted transplantation in children. One entry per CDR3 protein results from TCRdb running MiXCR on the PCR reads. The sample carries about 290,000 distinct CDR3 sequences, approximately 7.3% recorded once. Sample: peripheral blood, taken 360 days after TCRalphabeta/CD19-depleted stem cell transplant. These receptors originate from a female patient aged 2-9 years who had a stem cell transplant for Fanconi anemia, so the T cells may come from the graft donor. CDR3s include the opening cysteine and the closing phenylalanine or tryptophan. The D gene is left open where the match is weak. Size is omitted from some rows. Given values are once, few, many or a class for expanded clones.

>many|TRBJ2-4|TRBD2|TRBV14
TGTGCCAGCAGCCAAGGGACTAGAAACATTCAGTACTTC
CASSQGTRNIQYF
>many|TRBJ1-2|-|TRBV5-1
TGCGCCAGCGCTAAAACAGGCTCCTTTAACTATGGCTACACCTTC
CASAKTGSFNYGYTF
>many|TRBJ2-3|TRBD1|TRBV20-1
TGCAGTGCCGGGACAGGGGGCTTAGGGTGGCAGTATTTT
CSAGTGGLGWQYF
>-|TRBJ2-7|TRBD2|TRBV20-1
TGCTGCTCGGGACTAGCGGGAGGTCCGAAATACGAGCAGTACTTC
CCSGLAGGPKYEQYF
>many|TRBJ1-2|-|TRBV12-3/TRBV12-4
TGTGCCAGCAGTTTGACGAGATCCCCCTATGGCTACACCTTC
CASSLTRSPYGYTF
>-|TRBJ2-3|TRBD2|TRBV6-1
TGTGCCAGCAGGAAACTAGCGGGAGGGGATACGCAGTATTTT
CASRKLAGGDTQYF
>few|TRBJ1-3|-|TRBV5-1
TGCGCCAGCAGTCCCCAGGGGCCCCTGACTGGAAACACCATATATTTT
CASSPQGPLTGNTIYF
>many|TRBJ2-1|-|TRBV6-4
TGTGCCAGCAGAGAAATACCGACTAGTGGGGAGCAGTTCTTC
CASREIPTSGEQFF
>many|TRBJ2-5|-|TRBV29-1
TGCAGCGTAAGGCGGGGCGCACAAGAGACCCAGTACTTC
CSVRRGAQETQYF
>-|TRBJ2-5|-|TRBV5-6
TGTGCCAGCAGCTTCACCCGTTTAAATCGAAGGGAGACCCAGTACTTC
CASSFTRLNRRETQYF
>few|TRBJ2-1|-|TRBV7-6
TGTGCCAGCAGCTCGTATAGGGGGACCGATGCTTTTAACTTC
CASSSYRGTDAFNF
>-|TRBJ1-1|-|TRBV3-1
TGTGCCAGCAGCCAAGATCGTATAAACACTGAAGCTTTCTTT
CASSQDRINTEAFF
>many|TRBJ1-4|TRBD1|TRBV5-1
TGCGCCAGCTCGCTTGTCTGGAGGGGACAGGGGGCCACTAATGAAAAACTGTTTTTT
CASSLVWRGQGATNEKLFF
>many|TRBJ1-5|-|TRBV28
TGTGCCAGCAGTCCTCCCGGGGAGGGCTTAAGCAATCAGCCCCAGCATTTT
CASSPPGEGLSNQPQHF
>many|TRBJ2-1|-|TRBV7-3
TGTGCCAGCAGCTGGGACTGGAGCTCCTACAATGAGCAGTTCTTC
CASSWDWSSYNEQFF
>many|TRBJ2-1|TRBD2|TRBV29-1
TGCAGCGTTCTACTCACTCTAGCGGCCTCCTACAATGAGCAGTTCTTC
CSVLLTLAASYNEQFF
>-|TRBJ2-2|-|TRBV6-4
TGTGCCAGCAGTGACTCGGCCCACGGGGAGCTGTTTTTT
CASSDSAHGELFF
>-|TRBJ2-1|TRBD2|TRBV20-1
TGCAGTGCTACTCGGAGCGGGGGGTCCTACAATGAGCAGTTCTTC
CSATRSGGSYNEQFF
>few|TRBJ2-7|-|TRBV7-9
TGTGCCAGCAGCTACCCTTCCTACGAGCAGTACTTC
CASSYPSYEQYF
>few|TRBJ2-7|-|TRBV6-2/TRBV6-3
TGTGCCAGCAGTAACGTCGGTACCACCTACGAGCAGTACTTC
CASSNVGTTYEQYF
>many|TRBJ2-1|-|TRBV15
TGTGCCACCAGCAGAGATAGGCTCTCCTACAATGAGCAGTTCTTC
CATSRDRLSYNEQFF
>few|TRBJ1-2|-|TRBV19
TGTGCCAGTAGTATACGGCAGGGCTCGGCTAACTATGGCTACACCTTC
CASSIRQGSANYGYTF
>many|TRBJ2-2|TRBD2|TRBV6-5
TGTGCCAGCAGTTATCTTAGCGGGAGCGGTACCGGGGAGCTGTTTTTT
CASSYLSGSGTGELFF
>many|TRBJ2-7|TRBD1|TRBV5-6
TGTGCCAGCAGCGGGACAGCTTCCTACGAGCAGTACTTC
CASSGTASYEQYF
>many|TRBJ2-5|-|TRBV12-3/TRBV12-4
TGTGCCAGCAGTTTCGGTCCGGGGGCAGGGGAGACCCAGTACTTC
CASSFGPGAGETQYF
>many|TRBJ2-7|TRBD1|TRBV2
TGTGCCAGCAGTGAAGGACAGGGGGAATCCGAGCAGTACTTC
CASSEGQGESEQYF
>many|TRBJ1-1|-|TRBV11-2
TGTGCCAGCAGCTTAGTAGCCGTCAGCAACACTGAAGCTTTCTTT
CASSLVAVSNTEAFF
>many|TRBJ2-5|-|TRBV9
TGTGCCAGCAGTCAAGACAATGACCAAGAGACCCAGTACTTC
CASSQDNDQETQYF
>few|TRBJ1-1|-|TRBV12-3/TRBV12-4
TGTGCCAGCAATGCGCAAGAGGGCGCCGGAGCTTTCTTT
CASNAQEGAGAFF
>many|TRBJ2-3|-|TRBV7-2
TGTGCCAGCAGCTTTTGGGTAGGAGATACGCAGTATTTT
CASSFWVGDTQYF
>few|TRBJ2-2|-|TRBV6-2/TRBV6-3
TGTGCCAGCAGTTACGGGGACGTCGCGAACACCGGGGAGCTGTTTTTT
CASSYGDVANTGELFF
>-|TRBJ2-3|TRBD2|TRBV7-8
TGTGCCAGCAGCGGGCCCGGGACTAGCGGGTTACTCACAGATACGCAGTATTTT
CASSGPGTSGLLTDTQYF